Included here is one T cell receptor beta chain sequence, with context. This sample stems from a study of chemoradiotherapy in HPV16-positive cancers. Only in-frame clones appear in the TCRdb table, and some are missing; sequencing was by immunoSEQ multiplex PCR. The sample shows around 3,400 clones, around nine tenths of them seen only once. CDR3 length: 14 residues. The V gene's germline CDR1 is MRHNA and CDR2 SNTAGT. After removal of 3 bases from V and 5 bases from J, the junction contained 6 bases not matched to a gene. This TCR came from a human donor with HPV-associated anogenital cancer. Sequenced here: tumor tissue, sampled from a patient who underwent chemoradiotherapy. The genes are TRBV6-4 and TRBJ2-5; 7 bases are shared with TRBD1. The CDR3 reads CASSETGPLETQYF. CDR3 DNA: TGTGCCAGCAGTGAGACAGGGCCTTTGGAGACCCAGTACTTC.